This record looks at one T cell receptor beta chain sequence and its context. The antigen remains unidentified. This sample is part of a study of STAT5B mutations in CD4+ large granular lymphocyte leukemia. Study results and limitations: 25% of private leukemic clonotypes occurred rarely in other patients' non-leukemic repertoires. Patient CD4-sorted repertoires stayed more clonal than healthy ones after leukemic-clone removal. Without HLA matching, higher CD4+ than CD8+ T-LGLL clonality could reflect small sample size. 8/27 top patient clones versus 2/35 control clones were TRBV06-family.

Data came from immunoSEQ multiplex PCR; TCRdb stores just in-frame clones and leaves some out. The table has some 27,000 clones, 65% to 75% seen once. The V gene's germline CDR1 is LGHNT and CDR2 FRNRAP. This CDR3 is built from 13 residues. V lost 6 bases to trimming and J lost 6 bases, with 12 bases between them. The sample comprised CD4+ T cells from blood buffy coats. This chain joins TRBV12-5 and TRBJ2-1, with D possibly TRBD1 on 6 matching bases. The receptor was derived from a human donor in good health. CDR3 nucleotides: TGTGCTAGTGGCCGGGACATCGCCAATGAGCAGTTCTTC. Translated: CASGRDIANEQFF.